The sample holds a few counts of the clone carrying this T cell receptor beta chain. Its antigen is unidentified. Germline V CDR1 and CDR2: MNHEY, SMNVEV (reference sequence). The V and J ends lost 5 bases and 0 bases, in that order; junction bases with no gene match: 7. CDR3 length equals 15 residues. This record comes from a study of early stage breast cancer tumors. Study outcomes and limitations: Compared with adjacent normal breast tissue, tumors showed around 2.5-fold greater T cell density and higher clonality.

Blood replicates held 0.5 ug DNA, tumor or normal breast approximately 1.5 ug, two each. Assay: immunoSEQ multiplex PCR; the TCRdb copy retains only in-frame clones and omits some. The data hold around 9,800 clones, with about 81% observed a single time. V and J are TRBV27 and TRBJ2-7; 7 nucleotides agree with TRBD1. The TCR sequence derives from a person aged 65-85 years with breast cancer. The sample was breast tumor tissue. CDR3: CASSPGQATSYEQYF. The CDR3 DNA reads as TGTGCCAGCAGTCCCGGACAGGCGACCTCCTACGAGCAGTACTTC.